A selection of T cell receptor beta chains follows, all from one sample in a study of blood T cells in healthy people across ages. TCRdb reprocessed the 5' RACE reads via MiXCR and lists one record per CDR3 protein. The sample records about 1.5 million distinct CDR3 sequences, around 42% being singletons. The sequencing sample was made of blood. These receptors were taken from a woman aged 18-29 years in good health. CDR3s include the opening cysteine and the closing phenylalanine or tryptophan. The order of the fields is J gene, clone size, V gene, D gene, CDR3 DNA, CDR3 protein. The D gene is left open where the match is weak. Clone size, where shown, is once, few, many, or a class for clones that have expanded.

TRBJ2-1 NA TRBV7-9 TRBD1 TGTGCCAGCAGCCCTGGACAGGGGACGTGGGATGAGCAGTTCTTC CASSPGQGTWDEQFF
TRBJ1-3 NA TRBV5-1 NA TGCGCCAGCAGCTTGCAGGGTTCAGCTGGAAACACCATATATTTT CASSLQGSAGNTIYF
TRBJ2-3 few TRBV4-2 NA TGTGCCAGCAGCCAAGAATCAAGGGCAGATACGCAGTATTTT CASSQESRADTQYF
TRBJ2-7 many TRBV12-3/TRBV12-4 NA TGTGCCAGCAGTTTTAGTGGGGGGAACGAGCAGTACTTC CASSFSGGNEQYF
TRBJ2-3 NA TRBV5-1 NA TGCGCCAGCAGCTTGGAAGCGCCAGATACGCAGTATTTT CASSLEAPDTQYF
TRBJ2-7 few TRBV6-1 NA TGTGCCAGCAGCATAGACAACTACGAGCAGTACTTC CASSIDNYEQYF
TRBJ2-7 NA TRBV7-9 TRBD2 TGTGCCAGCAGCTTAGTAGCGGGGGGGAACAATGAGCAGTACTTC CASSLVAGGNNEQYF
TRBJ2-1 few TRBV5-1 TRBD1 TGCGCCAGCAGCTCACGGACAGGCCTAACCTACAATGAGCAGTTCTTC CASSSRTGLTYNEQFF
TRBJ1-5 NA TRBV2 NA TGTGCCAGCACCGCACGGGGCACTCAGCCCCAGCATTTT CASTARGTQPQHF
TRBJ2-7 NA TRBV5-1 NA TGCGCCAGCAGCGCCCTTGGCGGGAATTCCTACGAGCAGTACTTC CASSALGGNSYEQYF
TRBJ1-5 few TRBV29-1 NA TGCAGCGTTGTTCAGGGAAGCAATCAGCCCCAGCATTTT CSVVQGSNQPQHF
TRBJ1-1 few TRBV20-1 NA TGCAGTGCTAGTAAGACAGGAGGCACTGAAGCTTTCTTT CSASKTGGTEAFF
TRBJ2-7 NA TRBV2 TRBD1 TGTGCCAGCAGTGAAACAGGGGGCAGGTCCTACAATGAGCAGTACTTC CASSETGGRSYNEQYF
TRBJ2-2 once TRBV6-5 NA TGTGCCAGCAGGGGCTCAGGCAGCCTGAACACCGGGGAGCTGTTTTTT CASRGSGSLNTGELFF